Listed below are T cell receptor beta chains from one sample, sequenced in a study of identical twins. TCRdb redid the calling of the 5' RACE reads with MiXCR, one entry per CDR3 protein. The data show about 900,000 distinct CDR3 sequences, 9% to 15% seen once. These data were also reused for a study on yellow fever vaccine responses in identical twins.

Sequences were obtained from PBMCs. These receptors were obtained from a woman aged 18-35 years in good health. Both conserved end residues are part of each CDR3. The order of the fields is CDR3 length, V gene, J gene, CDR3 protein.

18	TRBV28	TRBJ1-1	CASLPTRYVGGVGTEAFF
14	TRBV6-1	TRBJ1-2	CASRPTDRGYGYTF
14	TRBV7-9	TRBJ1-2	CASSYGQLGYGYTF
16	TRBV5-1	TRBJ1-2	CASSRDGTGPLYGYTF
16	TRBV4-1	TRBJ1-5	CASSGREGQSNQPQHF
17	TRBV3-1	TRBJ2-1	CASSQDVGLAGYNEQFF
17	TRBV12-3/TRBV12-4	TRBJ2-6	CASRQSRGTPGANVLTF
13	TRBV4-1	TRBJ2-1	CASSLDYRNEQFF
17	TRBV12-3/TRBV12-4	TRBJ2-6	CASSVPHEGSGANVLTF
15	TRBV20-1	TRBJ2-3	CSAPVLALSTDTQYF
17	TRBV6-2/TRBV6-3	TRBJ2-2	CASSYSNGNANTGELFF
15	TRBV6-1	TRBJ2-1	CASIQGLAGPNEQFF
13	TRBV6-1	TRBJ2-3	CASSVEYTDTQYF
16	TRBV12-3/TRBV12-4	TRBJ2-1	CASSTTGGPGRNEQFF
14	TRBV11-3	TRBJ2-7	CASSPGTSTYEQYF
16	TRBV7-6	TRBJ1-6	CASSFWDRGGNSPLHF
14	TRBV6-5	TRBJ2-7	CASSNTGTAYEQYF